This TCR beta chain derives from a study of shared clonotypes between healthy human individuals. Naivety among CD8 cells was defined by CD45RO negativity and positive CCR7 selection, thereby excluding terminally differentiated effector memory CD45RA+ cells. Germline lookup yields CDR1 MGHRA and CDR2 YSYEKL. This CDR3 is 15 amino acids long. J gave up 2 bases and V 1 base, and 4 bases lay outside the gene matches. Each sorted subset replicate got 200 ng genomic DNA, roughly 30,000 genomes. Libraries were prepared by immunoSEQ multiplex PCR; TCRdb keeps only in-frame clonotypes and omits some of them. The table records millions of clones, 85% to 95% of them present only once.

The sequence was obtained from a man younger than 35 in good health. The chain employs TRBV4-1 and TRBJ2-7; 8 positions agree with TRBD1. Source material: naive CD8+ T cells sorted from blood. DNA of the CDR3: TGCGCCAGCAGCCAAGTACTGGACAGGGCCTACGAGCAGTACTTC. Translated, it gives CASSQVLDRAYEQYF.